The 7 T cell receptor beta chains below were found in one sample sequenced in a study of blood T cells in healthy people across ages. A second PCR of roughly 6 to 12 cycles used a sample-barcoded 5' primer and a J-beta primer mix. TCRdb reanalysed the 5' RACE reads using MiXCR and keeps one entry per CDR3 protein. The repertoire holds under 2 million distinct CDR3 sequences, with 30% to 40% as singletons. The sequencing input was blood. The receptors derive from a woman aged 25 to 39 in good health.

V usage is TRBV20-1 and J usage is TRBJ2-3; 10 bases map to TRBD2. Unmatched junction bases numbered 5, after V lost 0 bases and J lost 5 bases. This CDR3 contains 15 residues. Germline loops: CDR1 DFQATT, CDR2 SNEGSKA (reference sequence). The CDR3 DNA reads as TGCAGTGCTAGAGATTGCCTAGCGGGGGTAGATACGCAGTATTTT. Protein product: CSARDCLAGVDTQYF.

Notes on this clonotype: Possible read error: a much larger clone is one base away. The genes are TRBV29-1 and TRBJ2-7, with 8 bases identical to TRBD1. In germline, CDR1 is SQVTM, CDR2 ANQGSEA. After removal of 0 bases from V and 12 bases from J, the junction contained 4 bases not matched to a gene. CDR3 length equals 11 residues. As DNA, the CDR3 is TGCAGCGTTGAAGATAGAACAGGGGGGTACTTC. It is translated as CSVEDRTGGYF.

This clonotype appeared a few times. V is TRBV7-9 and J is TRBJ1-5; D call uncertain. The CDR3 covers 14 residues. Deletions cut 5 bases from V and 5 bases from J, with 13 bases between. The germline V gene has CDR1 SEHNR and CDR2 FQNEAQ (reference sequence). The CDR3 DNA follows: TGTGCCAGCAGCAGGTCAGTGACCTATCAGCCCCAGCATTTT. Amino acids: CASSRSVTYQPQHF.

V usage is TRBV7-2 and J usage is TRBJ2-3; TRBD2 aligns across 7 bases. The germline V gene has CDR1 SGHTA and CDR2 FQGNSA. J lost 6 bases, V lost 7 bases, and 7 bases had no gene match. The CDR3 has 13 amino acids. In nucleotides, the CDR3 is TGTGCCAGCAATCTATACGGGGGGGATACGCAGTATTTT. Its translation is CASNLYGGDTQYF.

V usage is TRBV27 and J usage is TRBJ2-7, with D possibly TRBD1 on 6 matching bases. V was trimmed by 5 bases and J by 2 bases, leaving 16 bases between them. Germline lookup yields CDR1 MNHEY and CDR2 SMNVEV (reference sequence). The CDR3 covers 15 residues. This CDR3 reads CASSPWTEGTYEQYF. CDR3 DNA sequence: TGTGCCAGCAGTCCATGGACAGAGGGCACCTACGAGCAGTACTTC.

This clonotype was detected only a few times. This chain uses TRBV6-6 with TRBJ1-2, with 7 bases matching TRBD1. V lost 8 bases to trimming and J lost 4 bases; unmatched junction nucleotides: 10. Germline V gene data show CDR1 as MNHNY and CDR2 as SVGAGI (reference sequence). This CDR3 is built from 14 residues. In DNA, the CDR3 is TGTGCCAGCTATCCGAGACAGGGATTCTATGGCTACACCTTC. It yields the protein CASYPRQGFYGYTF.

This clonotype was observed a few times. The chain uses TRBV20-1 and TRBJ1-1; D ambiguous. Looked up from germline, CDR1 is DFQATT and CDR2 is SNEGSKA (reference sequence). Trimming shortened V by 5 bases and J by 1 base, and 17 bases separated the two germline ends. This CDR3 has 15 residues. The CDR3 spells CSAAALLSWNTEAFF. The CDR3 DNA sequence: TGCAGTGCTGCAGCACTCCTCAGCTGGAACACTGAAGCTTTCTTT.